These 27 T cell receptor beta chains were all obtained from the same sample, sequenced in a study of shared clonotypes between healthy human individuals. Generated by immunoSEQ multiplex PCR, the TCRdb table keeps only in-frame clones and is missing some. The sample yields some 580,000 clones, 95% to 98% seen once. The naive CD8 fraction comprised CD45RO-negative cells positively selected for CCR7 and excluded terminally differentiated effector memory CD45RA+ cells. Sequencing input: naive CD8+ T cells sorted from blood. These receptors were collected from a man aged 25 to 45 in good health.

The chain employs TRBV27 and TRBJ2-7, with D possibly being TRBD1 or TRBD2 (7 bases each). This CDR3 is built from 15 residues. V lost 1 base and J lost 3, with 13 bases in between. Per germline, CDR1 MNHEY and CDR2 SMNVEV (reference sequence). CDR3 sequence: CASSLYQGEGYEQYF. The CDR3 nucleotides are TGTGCCAGCAGTTTATATCAGGGGGAGGGCTACGAGCAGTACTTC.

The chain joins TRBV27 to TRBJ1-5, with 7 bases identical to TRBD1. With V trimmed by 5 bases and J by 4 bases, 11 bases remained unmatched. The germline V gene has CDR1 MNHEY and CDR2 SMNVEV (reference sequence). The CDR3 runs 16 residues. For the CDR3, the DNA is TGTGCCAGCAGTCCTTCGACAGGGTTCCCGAATCAGCCCCAGCATTTT. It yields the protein CASSPSTGFPNQPQHF.

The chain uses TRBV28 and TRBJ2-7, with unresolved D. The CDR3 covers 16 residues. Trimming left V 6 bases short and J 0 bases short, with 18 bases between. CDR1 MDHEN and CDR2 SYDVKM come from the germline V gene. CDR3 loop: CASRPNGKGNSYEQYF. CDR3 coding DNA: TGTGCCAGCAGGCCCAATGGAAAAGGGAACTCCTACGAGCAGTACTTC.

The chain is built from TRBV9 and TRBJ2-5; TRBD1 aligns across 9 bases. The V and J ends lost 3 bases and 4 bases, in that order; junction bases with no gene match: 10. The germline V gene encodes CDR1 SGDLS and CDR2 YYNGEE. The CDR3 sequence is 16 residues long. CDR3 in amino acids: CASSEAPGQGTETQYF. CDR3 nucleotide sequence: TGTGCCAGCAGCGAAGCCCCGGGACAGGGTACAGAGACCCAGTACTTC.

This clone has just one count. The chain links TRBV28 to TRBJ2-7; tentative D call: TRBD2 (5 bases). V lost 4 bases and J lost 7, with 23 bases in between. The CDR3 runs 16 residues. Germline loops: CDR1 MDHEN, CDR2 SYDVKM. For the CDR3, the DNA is TGTGCCAGCAGTTACCCCGTGGGCGGGTGGTTAGGGGAGCAGTACTTC. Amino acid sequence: CASSYPVGGWLGEQYF. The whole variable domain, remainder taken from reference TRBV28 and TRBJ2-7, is DVKVTQSSRYLVKRTGEKVFLECVQDMDHENMFWYRQDPGLGLRLIYFSYDVKMKEKGDIPEGYSVSREKKERFSLILESASTNQTSMYLCASSYPVGGWLGEQYFGPGTRLTVT.

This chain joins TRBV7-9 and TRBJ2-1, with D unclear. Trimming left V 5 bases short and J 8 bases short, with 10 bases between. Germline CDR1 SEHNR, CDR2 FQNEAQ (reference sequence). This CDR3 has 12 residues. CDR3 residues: CASSHSTYEQFF. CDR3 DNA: TGTGCCAGCAGCCACTCGACTTATGAGCAGTTCTTC.

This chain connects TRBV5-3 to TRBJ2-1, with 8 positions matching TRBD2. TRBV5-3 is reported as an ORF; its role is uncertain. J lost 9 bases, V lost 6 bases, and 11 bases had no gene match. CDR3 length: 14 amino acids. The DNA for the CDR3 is TGTGCCAGAACCGTTTTCGGGAGGGCCGTTGAGCAGTTCTTC. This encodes CARTVFGRAVEQFF.

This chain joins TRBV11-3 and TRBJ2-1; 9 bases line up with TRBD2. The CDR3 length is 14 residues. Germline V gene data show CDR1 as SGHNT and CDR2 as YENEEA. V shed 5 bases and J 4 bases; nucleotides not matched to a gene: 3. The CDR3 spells CASSLREGYNEQFF. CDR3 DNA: TGTGCCAGCAGCCTGCGGGAGGGATACAATGAGCAGTTCTTC.

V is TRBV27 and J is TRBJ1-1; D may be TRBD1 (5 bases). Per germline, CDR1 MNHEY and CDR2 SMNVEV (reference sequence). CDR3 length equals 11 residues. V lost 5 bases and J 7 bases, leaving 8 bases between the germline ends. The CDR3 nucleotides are TGTGCCAGCAGTGCAAGGGGTGAAGCTTTCTTT. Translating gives CASSARGEAFF.

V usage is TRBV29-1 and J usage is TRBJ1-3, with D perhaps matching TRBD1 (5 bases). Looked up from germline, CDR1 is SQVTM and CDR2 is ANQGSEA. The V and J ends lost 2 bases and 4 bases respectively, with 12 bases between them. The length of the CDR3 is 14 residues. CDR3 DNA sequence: TGCAGCGTTGAATTGGCAGGGCGAGGAAACACCATATATTTT. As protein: CSVELAGRGNTIYF.

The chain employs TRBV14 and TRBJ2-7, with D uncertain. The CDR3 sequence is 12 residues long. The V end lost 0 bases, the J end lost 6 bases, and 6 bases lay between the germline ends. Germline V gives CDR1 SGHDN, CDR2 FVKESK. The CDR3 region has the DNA TGTGCCAGCAGCCAAGACTTGCTCGAGCAGTACTTC. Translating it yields CASSQDLLEQYF.

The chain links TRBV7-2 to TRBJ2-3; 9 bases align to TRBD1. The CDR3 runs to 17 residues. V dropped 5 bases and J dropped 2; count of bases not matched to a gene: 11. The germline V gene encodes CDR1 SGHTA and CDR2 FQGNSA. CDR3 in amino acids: CASSHGPGDRVTDTQYF. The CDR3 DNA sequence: TGTGCCAGCAGCCACGGCCCAGGGGACAGGGTCACAGATACGCAGTATTTT.

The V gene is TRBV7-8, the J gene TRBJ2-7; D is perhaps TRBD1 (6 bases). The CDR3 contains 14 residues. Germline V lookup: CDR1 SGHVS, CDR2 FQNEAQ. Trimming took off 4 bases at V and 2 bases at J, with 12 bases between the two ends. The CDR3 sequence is CASSSGTLTYEQYF. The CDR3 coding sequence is TGTGCCAGCAGCTCAGGGACATTAACCTACGAGCAGTACTTC.

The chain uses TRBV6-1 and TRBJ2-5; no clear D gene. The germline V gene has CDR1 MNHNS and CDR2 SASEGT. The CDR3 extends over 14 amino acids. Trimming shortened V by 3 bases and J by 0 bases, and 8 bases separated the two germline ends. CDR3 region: CASSDFGNQETQYF. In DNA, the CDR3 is TGTGCCAGCAGTGATTTTGGTAACCAAGAGACCCAGTACTTC.

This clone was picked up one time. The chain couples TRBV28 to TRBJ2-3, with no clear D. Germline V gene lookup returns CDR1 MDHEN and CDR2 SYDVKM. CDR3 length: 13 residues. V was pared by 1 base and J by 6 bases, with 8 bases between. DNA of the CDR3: TGTGCCAGCAGTTTATCCCCCGGGGATACGCAGTATTTT. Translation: CASSLSPGDTQYF.

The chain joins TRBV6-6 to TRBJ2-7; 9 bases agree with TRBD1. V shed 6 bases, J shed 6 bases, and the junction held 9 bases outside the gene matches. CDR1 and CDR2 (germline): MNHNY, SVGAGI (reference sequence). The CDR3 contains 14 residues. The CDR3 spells CASSPTGGFGEQYF. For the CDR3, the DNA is TGTGCCAGCAGCCCTACAGGGGGCTTCGGCGAGCAGTACTTC.

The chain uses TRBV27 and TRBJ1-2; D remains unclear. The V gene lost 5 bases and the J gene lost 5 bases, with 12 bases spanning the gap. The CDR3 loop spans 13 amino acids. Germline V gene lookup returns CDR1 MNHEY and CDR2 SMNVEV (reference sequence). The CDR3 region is CASSPRTFYGYTF. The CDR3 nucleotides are TGTGCCAGCAGTCCCAGGACGTTTTATGGCTACACCTTC.

For the CDR3, the DNA is TGTGCCAGTAGTATAGGGCAGGGGGTCGGGTACACTGAAGCTTTCTTT. It is translated as CASSIGQGVGYTEAFF. The chain is built from TRBV19 and TRBJ1-1; 7 bases match TRBD1. Germline CDR1 reads LNHDA; CDR2 reads SQIVND (reference sequence). The CDR3 is 16 amino acids. V shed 1 base, J shed 3 bases, and the junction held 8 bases outside the gene matches.

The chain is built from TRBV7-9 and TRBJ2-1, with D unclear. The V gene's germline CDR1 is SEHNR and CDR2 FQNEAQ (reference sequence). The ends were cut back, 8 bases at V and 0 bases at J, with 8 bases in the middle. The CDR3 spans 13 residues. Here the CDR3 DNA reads TGTGCCAGCTCATTGAGCTCCTACAATGAGCAGTTCTTC. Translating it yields CASSLSSYNEQFF.

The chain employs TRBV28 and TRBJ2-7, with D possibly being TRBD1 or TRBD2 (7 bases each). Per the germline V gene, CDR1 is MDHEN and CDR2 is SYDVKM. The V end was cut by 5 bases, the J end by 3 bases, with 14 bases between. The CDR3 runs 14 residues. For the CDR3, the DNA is TGTGCCAGCAGTCCGTCAGGGGGGGGCTACGAGCAGTACTTC. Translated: CASSPSGGGYEQYF.

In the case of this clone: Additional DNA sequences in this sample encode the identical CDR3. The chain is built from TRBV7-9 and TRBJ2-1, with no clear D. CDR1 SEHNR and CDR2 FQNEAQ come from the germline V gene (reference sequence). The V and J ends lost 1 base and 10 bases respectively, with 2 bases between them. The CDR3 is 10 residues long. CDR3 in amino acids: CASSLDEQFF. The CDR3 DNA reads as TGTGCCAGCAGCTTAGACGAGCAGTTCTTC.

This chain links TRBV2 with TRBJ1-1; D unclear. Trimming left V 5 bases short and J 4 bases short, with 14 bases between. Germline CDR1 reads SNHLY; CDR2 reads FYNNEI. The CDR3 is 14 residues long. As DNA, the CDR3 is TGTGCCAGCAGTACAAGGCTTGTTGGCACTGAAGCTTTCTTT. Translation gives CASSTRLVGTEAFF.

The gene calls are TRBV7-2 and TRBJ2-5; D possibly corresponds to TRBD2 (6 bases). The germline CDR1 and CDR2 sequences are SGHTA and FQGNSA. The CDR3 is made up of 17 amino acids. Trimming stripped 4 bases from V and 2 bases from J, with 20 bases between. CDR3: CASSSPGGSLTQETQYF. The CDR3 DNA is TGTGCCAGCAGCTCCCCTGGGGGGTCCCTAACACAAGAGACCCAGTACTTC.

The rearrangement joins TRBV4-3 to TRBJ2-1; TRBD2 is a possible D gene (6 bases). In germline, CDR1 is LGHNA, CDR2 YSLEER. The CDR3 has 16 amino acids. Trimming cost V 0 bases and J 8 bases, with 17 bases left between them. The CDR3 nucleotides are TGCGCCAGCAGCCAAGATGGGGAATCGGGGGTCGATGAGCAGTTCTTC. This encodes CASSQDGESGVDEQFF.

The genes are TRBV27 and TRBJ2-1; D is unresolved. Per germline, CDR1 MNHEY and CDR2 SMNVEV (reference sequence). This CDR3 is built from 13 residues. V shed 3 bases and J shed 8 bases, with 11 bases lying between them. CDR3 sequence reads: CASSFMALDEQFF. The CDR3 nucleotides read TGTGCCAGCAGTTTTATGGCGCTAGATGAGCAGTTCTTC.

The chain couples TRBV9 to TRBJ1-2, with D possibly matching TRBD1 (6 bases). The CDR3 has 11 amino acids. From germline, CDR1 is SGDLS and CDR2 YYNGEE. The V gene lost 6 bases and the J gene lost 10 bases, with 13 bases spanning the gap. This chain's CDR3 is CASKQGRDYTF. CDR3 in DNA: TGTGCCAGCAAACAGGGACGGGACTACACCTTC. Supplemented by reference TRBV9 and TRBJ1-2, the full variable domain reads DSGVTQTPKHLITATGQRVTLRCSPRSGDLSVYWYQQSLDQGLQFLIQYYNGEERAKGNILERFSAQQFPDLHSELNLSSLELGDSALYFCASKQGRDYTFGSGTRLTVV.

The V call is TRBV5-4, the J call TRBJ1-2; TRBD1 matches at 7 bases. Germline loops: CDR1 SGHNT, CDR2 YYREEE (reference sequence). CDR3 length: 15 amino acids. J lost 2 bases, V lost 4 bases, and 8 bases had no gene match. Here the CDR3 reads CASSLPDRRNYGYTF. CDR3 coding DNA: TGTGCCAGCAGCCTACCGGACAGGCGAAACTATGGCTACACCTTC. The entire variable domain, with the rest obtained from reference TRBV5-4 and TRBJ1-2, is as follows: ETGVTQSPTHLIKTRGQQVTLRCSSQSGHNTVSWYQQALGQGPQFIFQYYREEENGRGNFPPRFSGLQFPNYSSELNVNALELDDSALYLCASSLPDRRNYGYTFGSGTRLTVV.